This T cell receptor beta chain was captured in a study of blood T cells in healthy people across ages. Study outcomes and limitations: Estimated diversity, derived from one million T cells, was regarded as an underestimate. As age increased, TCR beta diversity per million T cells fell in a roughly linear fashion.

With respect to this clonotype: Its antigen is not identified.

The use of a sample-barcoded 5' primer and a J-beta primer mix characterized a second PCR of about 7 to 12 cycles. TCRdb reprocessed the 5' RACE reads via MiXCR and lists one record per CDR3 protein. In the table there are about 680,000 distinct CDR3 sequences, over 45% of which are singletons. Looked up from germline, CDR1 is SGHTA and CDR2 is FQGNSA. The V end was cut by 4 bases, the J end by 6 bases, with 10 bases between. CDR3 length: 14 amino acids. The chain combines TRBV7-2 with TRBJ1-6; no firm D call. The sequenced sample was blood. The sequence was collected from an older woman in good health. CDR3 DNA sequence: TGTGCCAGCAGCTCAGGAAATTTTAATTCACCCCTCCACTTT. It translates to CASSSGNFNSPLHF.